These T cell receptor beta chains were read from a single sample in a study of cytomegalovirus exposure and HLA in healthy donors. Generated by immunoSEQ multiplex PCR, the TCRdb table keeps only in-frame clones and is missing some. The sample includes fewer than 200,000 clones, about 80% of them seen just once. The sequenced sample consisted of PBMCs. These receptor sequences come from a woman in her twenties or thirties in good health and CMV-seronegative. The CDR3 runs from the conserved cysteine through the conserved F or W. D genes are given only for firm matches. Size values are once, few and many counts, or a class for expanded clones, and some rows have none.

j_call,d_call,v_call,clone_size,cdr3_nt,cdr3_aa
TRBJ1-4,.,TRBV6-6,.,TGTGCCAGCAGCCATGGCAGTGATGCAACTAATGAAAAACTGTTTTTT,CASSHGSDATNEKLFF
TRBJ2-1,.,TRBV6-5,.,TGTGCCAGCAGACCAAGGGCAGGGCTCCATGAGCAGTTCTTC,CASRPRAGLHEQFF
TRBJ1-1,.,TRBV19,few,TGTGCCAGTAGTATCGGGAGGAACACTGAAGCTTTCTTT,CASSIGRNTEAFF
TRBJ1-2,.,TRBV6-1,.,TGTGCCAGCAGTGCTGAGTTAAACTATGGCTACACCTTC,CASSAELNYGYTF
TRBJ2-1,TRBD2,TRBV5-1,.,TGCGCCAGCAGCAGACCAGGGACTAGCGGAGCCAACAATGAGCAGTTCTTC,CASSRPGTSGANNEQFF
TRBJ2-4,TRBD2,TRBV7-2,.,TGTGCCAGCAGCTCAGGCGGGGGGGCCAAAAACAGTCAGTACTTC,CASSSGGGAKNSQYF
TRBJ2-7,TRBD1,TRBV10-1,.,TGCGCCAGCAGTGGGGACAGGCCCTACTACGAGCAGTACTTC,CASSGDRPYYEQYF
TRBJ2-3,TRBD1,TRBV7-9,.,TGTGCCACAGAAGACAGGGTAGGCACAGATACGCAGTATTTT,CATEDRVGTDTQYF
TRBJ1-3,.,TRBV7-9,.,TGTGCCAGCAGCTTATTTTTCGGCGACAGCTCTGGAAACACCATATATTTT,CASSLFFGDSSGNTIYF
TRBJ2-7,TRBD1,TRBV6-5,.,TGTGCCAGCAGTTACTCGGTTGGGACAGGGGGTTACGAGCAGTACTTC,CASSYSVGTGGYEQYF
TRBJ2-7,TRBD1,TRBV28,.,TGTGCCAGCAGTGCTCCGGGACAGAGCTACGAGCAGTACTTC,CASSAPGQSYEQYF
TRBJ2-1,TRBD2,TRBV5-6,.,TGTGCCAGCAGCCCCCCCGGGACTAGCATTTTGGATGAGCAGTTCTTC,CASSPPGTSILDEQFF
TRBJ1-3,.,TRBV30,few,TGTGCCTGGAAACCTCCTTACGGGGGCTCTGGAAACACCATATATTTT,CAWKPPYGGSGNTIYF
TRBJ2-5,TRBD2,TRBV19,.,TGTGCCAGTAGGGAAACGGGACTAGCGGGTGAGACCCAGTACTTC,CASRETGLAGETQYF
TRBJ1-5,.,TRBV6-1,.,TGTGCCAGCAGTGATTTGTACAATCAGCCCCAGCATTTT,CASSDLYNQPQHF
TRBJ2-1,TRBD1,TRBV28,.,TGTGCCAGCACCCTGGACAGGGTGAATGAGCAGTTCTTC,CASTLDRVNEQFF
TRBJ2-2,TRBD1,TRBV5-1,once,TGCGCCAGCATCTGGACAGGGGGTAGCACCGGGGAGCTGTTTTTT,CASIWTGGSTGELFF
TRBJ2-3,.,TRBV6-6,.,TGTGCCAGCAGTTACGTCCAGGGCTCAGATACGCAGTATTTT,CASSYVQGSDTQYF
TRBJ2-2,TRBD1,TRBV5-1,.,TGCGCCAGCAGCTTGGACAGGGGGCCATCGAACACCGGGGAGCTGTTTTTT,CASSLDRGPSNTGELFF
TRBJ2-5,.,TRBV29-1,.,TGCAGCGTTCGTGGGAGTCAAGAGACCCAGTACTTC,CSVRGSQETQYF
TRBJ2-5,TRBD2,TRBV5-4,.,TGTGCCAGCAGCTCTCTCAGCGGGGGGGCCCAAAAGACCCAGTACTTC,CASSSLSGGAQKTQYF
TRBJ2-3,.,TRBV4-3,few,TGCGCCAGCAGCCAAGATATTAACACAGATACGCAGTATTTT,CASSQDINTDTQYF
TRBJ1-5,.,TRBV6-1,.,TGTGCCAGCAGTGAGGGTTGGGCTATCAATCAGCCCCAGCATTTT,CASSEGWAINQPQHF
TRBJ2-5,TRBD1,TRBV14,.,TGTGCCAGCAGCCAAGAGGGACAGGCCCTACAAGAGACCCAGTACTTC,CASSQEGQALQETQYF
TRBJ2-7,.,TRBV19,few,TGTGCCAGTAGTATCTCCTTGGCGACAGGCGACGAGCAGTACTTC,CASSISLATGDEQYF
TRBJ2-6,.,TRBV9,.,TGTGCCAGCAGCGTAGTTGGAGGATCTGGGGCCAACGTCCTGACTTTC,CASSVVGGSGANVLTF
TRBJ1-2,TRBD1,TRBV28,.,TGTGCCAGCAGTCAAAGTGGGGACAGGGAGGTGTATGGCTACACCTTC,CASSQSGDREVYGYTF
TRBJ2-5,.,TRBV7-6,.,TGTGCCAGCAGCTTAGGCGGTGGGGGGTACCAAGAGACCCAGTACTTC,CASSLGGGGYQETQYF
TRBJ2-7,TRBD2,TRBV6-5,.,TGTGCCAGCAGTTACGGGACTAGCTCCTACGAGCAGTACTTC,CASSYGTSSYEQYF
TRBJ1-2,.,TRBV4-3,few,TGCGCCAGCAGCGACCCCGAGCGGGGATTCGATGGCTACACCTTC,CASSDPERGFDGYTF
TRBJ1-5,.,TRBV11-2,.,TGTGCCAGCAGCGAGGAGGCCGCCGGGAGAAATCAGCCCCAGCATTTT,CASSEEAAGRNQPQHF
TRBJ1-1,.,TRBV9,.,TGTGCCAGCAGCGATACAGGGATCGCTCCGTACACTGAAGCTTTCTTT,CASSDTGIAPYTEAFF
TRBJ1-6,TRBD1,TRBV7-9,.,TGTGCCAGCAGCCAGACAGGGAACGAGGGTTCACCCCTCCACTTT,CASSQTGNEGSPLHF
TRBJ2-7,.,TRBV14,.,TGTGCCAGCAGCCAACCCGGCTCCTACGAGCAGTACTTC,CASSQPGSYEQYF
TRBJ1-2,.,TRBV6-1,.,TGTGCCAGCAGTGAAGCGGCCGCGGGCAGCTATGGCTACACCTTC,CASSEAAAGSYGYTF
TRBJ2-3,.,TRBV21-1,.,TGTGCCAGCAGCAAAGGAGGCGGGGGGGATACGCAGTATTTT,CASSKGGGGDTQYF
TRBJ1-1,.,TRBV5-4,few,TGTGCCAGCAGCCCCGGGACACGGGAAGCTTTCTTT,CASSPGTREAFF
TRBJ2-6,TRBD1,TRBV27,.,TGTGCCAGAAAACAGGGGGTGGCAAAATCTGGGGCCAACGGCCTGACTTTC,CARKQGVAKSGANGLTF
TRBJ2-7,TRBD1,TRBV9,.,TGTGCCAGCAGCGTAGATGGGACAGTTAACTACGAGCAGTACTTC,CASSVDGTVNYEQYF
TRBJ1-6,TRBD1,TRBV5-4,.,TGTGCCAGCAGCTCCTTGACAGGGGTTAATTCACCCCTCCACTTT,CASSSLTGVNSPLHF
TRBJ2-3,TRBD2,TRBV27,once,TGTGCCAGCAGTTCCCCTAGCGGGCTTGGCACAGATACGCAGTATTTT,CASSSPSGLGTDTQYF
TRBJ2-7,.,TRBV5-6,.,TGTGCCAGCACCACATACAGGTTCTACGAGCAGTACTTC,CASTTYRFYEQYF
TRBJ2-5,TRBD1,TRBV7-2,few,TGTGCCAGCAGCCCCGGGACAGGGTCGTATGAGACCCAGTACTTC,CASSPGTGSYETQYF
TRBJ2-4,.,TRBV7-8,.,TGTGCCAGCAGCTATGGACAGGGAGGGGAAAGCATTCAGTACTTC,CASSYGQGGESIQYF
TRBJ2-4,.,TRBV27,.,TGTGCCAGCAGTTTATATCCCCCCGGTAAAAACATTCAGTACTTC,CASSLYPPGKNIQYF
TRBJ2-7,.,TRBV29-1,.,TGCAGCGCTGAGACAACGGACGAGCAGTACTTC,CSAETTDEQYF
TRBJ2-1,.,TRBV9,.,TGTGCCAGCAGCGTAGTGGGAGCCAATGAGCAGTTCTTC,CASSVVGANEQFF
TRBJ2-5,TRBD2,TRBV9,.,TGTGCCAGCAGCGCGGTCCCGGGACTAGTCGGGGGGTACCAAGAGACCCAGTACTTC,CASSAVPGLVGGYQETQYF
TRBJ2-5,.,TRBV6-5,.,TGTGCCAGCAGCATAGCCTCCCAAGAGACCCAGTACTTC,CASSIASQETQYF
TRBJ2-5,TRBD2,TRBV4-2,.,TGTGCCAGCAGCCGTGGCGGGGGGACCCAAGAGACCCAGTACTTC,CASSRGGGTQETQYF
TRBJ1-5,.,TRBV4-1,.,TGCGCCAGCAGCCAAGATCTCGACAGTGACATCAATCAGCCCCAGCATTTT,CASSQDLDSDINQPQHF
TRBJ2-1,.,TRBV4-3,few,TGCGCCAGCAGCCAAGCGACTACCTTCCCCTACAATGAGCAGTTCTTC,CASSQATTFPYNEQFF
TRBJ2-3,TRBD2,TRBV6-5,.,TGTGCCAGCAGTTACTCGATTTCGGGACTAGGTACGCAGTATTTT,CASSYSISGLGTQYF
TRBJ2-3,TRBD2,TRBV5-4,.,TGTGCCAGCGAAAGACTAGCGGGCGGCACAGATACGCAGTATTTT,CASERLAGGTDTQYF
TRBJ2-5,.,TRBV28,.,TGTGCCAGCGGGGCGGGAACACCCAAAGAGACCCAGTACTTC,CASGAGTPKETQYF